A selection of T cell receptor beta chains follows, all from one sample in a study of radiotherapy plus CTLA-4 blockade in lung cancer. The assay was immunoSEQ multiplex PCR, and TCRdb's table has in-frame clones only and misses some. The sample has 81,000 or so clones, less than 85% seen once. This specimen was peripheral blood, taken from a patient treated with radiotherapy plus ipilimumab. The origin of the receptors is a human donor with non-small cell lung cancer who had stable disease on radiotherapy plus ipilimumab. Both conserved end residues are part of each CDR3. D genes are given only for firm matches. The size of a clone is reported for some rows only, either as once, few or many, or as a class for expanded clones.

cdr3_nt	cdr3_aa	v_call	j_call	d_call	clone_size
TGTGCCAGCAGTGTTACTAGTGGAGTACAAGAGACCCAGTACTTC	CASSVTSGVQETQYF	TRBV6-1	TRBJ2-5	.	.
TGCAGTGCTCCCCCCCGTCCAAAAGCTTTCTTT	CSAPPRPKAFF	TRBV20-1	TRBJ1-1	.	.
TGCGCCAGCAGCTTACAGGACAATTCACCCCTCCACTTT	CASSLQDNSPLHF	TRBV5-1	TRBJ1-6	.	.
TGTGCCAGCACCACGTCAGGGGAGGGGATAAACACTGAAGCTTTCTTT	CASTTSGEGINTEAFF	TRBV9	TRBJ1-1	.	.
TGTGCCAGCAGTTTAGGTGGAGCGGGAGGGCTGAACAATGAGCAGTTCTTC	CASSLGGAGGLNNEQFF	TRBV28	TRBJ2-1	TRBD2	.
TGTGCCAGCAGCAGAGGGGGGATTAGCTCTGGAAACACCATATATTTT	CASSRGGISSGNTIYF	TRBV27	TRBJ1-3	.	.
TGTGCCAGCAGTTTACAGGAGAACACTGAAGCTTTCTTT	CASSLQENTEAFF	TRBV27	TRBJ1-1	.	.
TGCGCCAGCGGCCAGGGAGAGAGGGACTATGGCTACACCTTC	CASGQGERDYGYTF	TRBV5-1	TRBJ1-2	.	.
TGTGCCATCGGAGGACAGGGAACTAACTATGGCTACACCTTC	CAIGGQGTNYGYTF	TRBV6-5	TRBJ1-2	TRBD1	.
TGTGCCAGCAGCCCATGGGGCGGGAGCCCAAATGAGCAGTTCTTC	CASSPWGGSPNEQFF	TRBV7-2	TRBJ2-1	TRBD2	.
TGTGCCTGGAGTGTAACGGGCTGGACTGAAGCTTTCTTT	CAWSVTGWTEAFF	TRBV30	TRBJ1-1	.	few